The present entry profiles one T cell receptor beta chain with its context. The antigen it recognizes is unknown. It has no much larger one-base neighbor in the sample; base qualities were not kept. Ulcerative colitis patients had received no immunosuppressive medication before the diagnostic colonoscopy. A blood sample was drawn at the time of the colonoscopy. The Wizard kit (Promega) was used to extract genomic DNA from both blood and intestinal samples. The entry originates in a study of pediatric ulcerative colitis (dated by TCRdb to the late 2010s). Broadly, across the study: More than five ulcerative colitis patients had pancolitis and two had left-sided colitis, with histology consistent with ulcerative colitis in all. From about ten newly diagnosed, treatment-naive pediatric ulcerative colitis patients and four non-IBD control children, paired blood and rectal samples were collected. By Pediatric Ulcerative Colitis Activity Index, mild disease was classified in a couple of patients, moderate disease in four and acute severe colitis in three. The paper as a whole reports these results and caveats: Because the repertoires came from total lymphocyte DNA, rare subsets such as regulatory T cells may have patterns that are not reflected. Autologous blood-rectal clonal overlap was significantly higher in ulcerative colitis patients than in controls, suggesting increased T cell trafficking to inflamed tissue. Features of the rectal repertoire distinguished controls, mild-moderate colitis patients and acute severe colitis patients, and in acute severe colitis rectal diversity was lower because of clonal expansions. With only a few individuals, the healthy control group was small. Two rectal CDR3 clonotypes were detected in all ulcerative colitis patients and were not detected in any of the controls. For technical reasons, the blood samples of two patients yielded substantially fewer templates, so those samples were excluded from the blood-rectal overlap analysis.

Rearranged CDR3 beta regions were amplified from genomic DNA with multiplex V and J primers using the immunoSEQ TRB Survey service. To keep depth equal across samples, survey-level sequencing depth of up to 500,000 reads per sample was applied. Libraries were purified, pooled and sequenced on Illumina technology. As for how the authors treated the data: Productive clonality, sample overlap, pairwise scatters, CDR3 beta length, V/D/J gene usage and productiveness were all assessed with the immunoSEQ online tools. Calculated diversity was the number of unique rearrangements divided by total templates times 100; Shannon and Simpson indices were also computed. Z-score normalized data were analyzed by principal component analysis with the R prcomp function and the ggbiplot package. Morisita's index was used to measure clonal overlap between blood and rectum within each subject. Here the immuneACCESS table is served through TCRdb, limited to in-frame sequences with V and J called. Missing clones are a known gap in these copies; in checked studies unresolved V genes cover under half, and the rest lacks a known reason. V, J and clone size were drawn from that table, and D and trimming were deduced from the DNA. The sample table contains tens of thousands of clones; only one count was recorded for roughly nine tenths of them. The ten top clones hold under 3.5% of the sample.

CDR1 GTSNPN and CDR2 SVGIG were looked up in the germline V gene (reference sequence). Counted from cysteine to phenylalanine, this CDR3 has 13 amino acids. Solely the CDR3 DNA is kept, with 39 bases framed from the first base. At the junction V is shortened by 0 bases and J by 3 bases, with 8 bases in between. The clonotype was recovered from a boy aged 5-17 years with severe ulcerative colitis. Input material: blood. The chain was built from TRBV30 and TRBJ1-2; no D segment can be confidently identified. The CDR3 in this case is CAWSVGGYYGYTF. The DNA sequence follows: TGTGCCTGGAGTGTGGGTGGATACTATGGCTACACCTTC.